Listed below are T cell receptor beta chains from one sample, sequenced in a study of cytomegalovirus exposure and HLA in healthy donors. The data were produced by immunoSEQ multiplex PCR, yet TCRdb's version contains in-frame clones alone and is incomplete. The sample gives roughly 120,000 clones, 75% to 85% of which show up once; 1.5% to 2.5% is in the top ten. Sequenced input: PBMCs. The receptors here all came from a man aged 18 to 30 in good health and CMV-seronegative. Each CDR3 is given with its conserved first and last residue. D genes are given only for firm matches. A clone size is listed for some rows: how often the clone was seen (once, few, many), or a class if it is expanded.

D gene	V gene	J gene	clone size	CDR3 DNA	CDR3 protein
TRBD2	TRBV14	TRBJ2-1	.	TGTGCCAGCAGCCAACCGGGACTAGCGGGAACCCATGAGCAGTTCTTC	CASSQPGLAGTHEQFF
TRBD2	TRBV6-6	TRBJ2-1	.	TGTGCCAGCAGTCATAGCGGGAGTGGGGATGAGCAGTTCTTC	CASSHSGSGDEQFF
.	TRBV5-8	TRBJ1-6	.	TGTGCCAGCAGCTTGGGGGGGCTAGTATCACCCCTCCACTTT	CASSLGGLVSPLHF
TRBD1	TRBV10-1	TRBJ2-3	.	TGCGCCAGTGGTTCGGGACAGGGATATACAGATACGCAGTATTTT	CASGSGQGYTDTQYF
TRBD1	TRBV7-9	TRBJ1-2	few	TGTGCCAGCAGCTCGGGACAGGGGGGCGGCTACACCTTC	CASSSGQGGGYTF
.	TRBV6-6	TRBJ1-2	.	TGTGCCAGCAGTTACGATCGGGACTATGGCTACACCTTC	CASSYDRDYGYTF
.	TRBV30	TRBJ1-2	.	TGTGCCTGGAGTTCGACATCTTACTATGGCTACACCTTC	CAWSSTSYYGYTF
.	TRBV11-1	TRBJ2-7	.	TGTGCCAGCAGCGTAACCGAAACGGGCTCCTACGAGCAGTACTTC	CASSVTETGSYEQYF
TRBD2	TRBV5-1	TRBJ2-1	.	TGCGCCAGCAGCGTGAACCGTAGCGGGCTCCTAAGCAATGAGCAGTTCTTC	CASSVNRSGLLSNEQFF
.	TRBV2	TRBJ2-7	.	TGTGCCAGCAGTGAAGCTTACGAGCAGTACTTC	CASSEAYEQYF
TRBD1	TRBV18	TRBJ1-5	.	TGTGCCAGCTCCCCTCAGGGGGCAAGTTATCAGCCCCAGCATTTT	CASSPQGASYQPQHF
TRBD1	TRBV6-5	TRBJ1-2	.	TGTGCCAGCAGTATACAACAGGGGGAAAACTATGGCTACACCTTC	CASSIQQGENYGYTF
TRBD2	TRBV6-1	TRBJ2-1	.	TGTGCCAGCAGTGAACTCATACTTGGGACTAGCGGGAGTTATGAGCAGTTCTTC	CASSELILGTSGSYEQFF
TRBD2	TRBV5-1	TRBJ2-1	.	TGCGCCAGCAGCGCCGGGACTAGCGGCCTCAATGAGCAGTTCTTC	CASSAGTSGLNEQFF
TRBD1	TRBV7-2	TRBJ2-2	.	TGTGCCAGCAGCATAGGGACAGGGACGAACACCGGGGAGCTGTTTTTT	CASSIGTGTNTGELFF
.	TRBV28	TRBJ2-5	.	TGTGCCAGCATCGCCGGGACACTTCAAGAGACCCAGTACTTC	CASIAGTLQETQYF
.	TRBV28	TRBJ1-3	.	TGTGCCAGCAGTTTCGCAGGCTCTGGAAACACCATATATTTT	CASSFAGSGNTIYF
.	TRBV7-3	TRBJ1-1	.	TGTGCCAGCAGCTTATCTGCAGGGAGGGGGAACACTGAAGCTTTCTTT	CASSLSAGRGNTEAFF
TRBD2	TRBV6-5	TRBJ2-3	.	TGTGCCAGCAGTTACTTTGGGACTAGCGCGGCAGATACGCAGTATTTT	CASSYFGTSAADTQYF
TRBD2	TRBV9	TRBJ2-1	.	TGTGCCAGCAGCGAGGGGAGGGTAAGCGGTGAGCAGTTCTTC	CASSEGRVSGEQFF
TRBD1	TRBV15	TRBJ1-4	.	TGTGCCACCAGCAGAGCCGGGCAGGGGGCGCGTGAAAAACTGTTTTTT	CATSRAGQGAREKLFF
.	TRBV4-2	TRBJ2-3	.	TGTGCCAGCAGCCAAGGGCCCACAGATACGCAGTATTTT	CASSQGPTDTQYF
.	TRBV5-6	TRBJ2-3	.	TGTGCCAGCAGCACAGGACCACCGCGTCCGCAGTATTTT	CASSTGPPRPQYF
.	TRBV6-5	TRBJ1-5	.	TGTGCCAGCAGTTACTCGTCAGGTATCAATCAGCCCCAGCATTTT	CASSYSSGINQPQHF
TRBD2	TRBV4-2	TRBJ2-5	.	TGTGCCAGCAGCCAAGAGGCTAGCGGGCCAGAGACCCAGTACTTC	CASSQEASGPETQYF
.	TRBV5-4	TRBJ1-6	once	TGTGCCAGCAGCTCCCGACAGCTCTCCAATTCACCCCTCCACTTT	CASSSRQLSNSPLHF
.	TRBV28	TRBJ1-2	.	TGTGCCAGCAGCCCGGCGAGGGTCAAGATCTATGGCTACACCTTC	CASSPARVKIYGYTF
.	TRBV5-4	TRBJ2-3	.	TGTGCCAGCAGCTCAGTGGGATGGGACTTAAATACGCAGTATTTT	CASSSVGWDLNTQYF
.	TRBV7-3	TRBJ2-3	.	TGTGCCAGCAGCTTAACTGGCTCCACAGATACGCAGTATTTT	CASSLTGSTDTQYF
.	TRBV28	TRBJ1-2	.	TGTGCCAGCAGACCTCCGGGACTTATTAACTATGGCTACACCTTC	CASRPPGLINYGYTF
TRBD1	TRBV4-2	TRBJ2-7	.	TGTGCCAGCAGCCAAGCCGGAACAGGGGGCTGGGGCATCGGCGAGCAGTACTTC	CASSQAGTGGWGIGEQYF
.	TRBV7-3	TRBJ1-2	.	TGTGCCAGCAGCCCCGACAGAGACTATGGCTACACCTTC	CASSPDRDYGYTF
.	TRBV27	TRBJ2-3	few	TGTGCCAGCAGTTGGGGGCTCGGTTTGGGGAGCACAGATACGCAGTATTTT	CASSWGLGLGSTDTQYF
.	TRBV28	TRBJ2-7	.	TGTGCCAGCAGTCCCCTAGGCAGCGCCGACGGTGAGCAGTACTTC	CASSPLGSADGEQYF
.	TRBV7-8	TRBJ2-7	.	TGTGCCAGCAGCCGGGACTACGAGCAGTACTTC	CASSRDYEQYF
TRBD2	TRBV5-6	TRBJ2-1	.	TGTGCCAGCAGCTTAGCCTATCGCGGGAGGGCCTACAATGAGCAGTTCTTC	CASSLAYRGRAYNEQFF
.	TRBV9	TRBJ2-3	.	TGTGCCAGCAGCCCTGACAGTTTTACCACAGATACGCAGTATTTT	CASSPDSFTTDTQYF